This paragraph covers one T cell receptor beta chain sequence. No antigen is known for it. From germline, CDR1 is MGHDK and CDR2 SYGVNS. V was cut by 2 bases and J by 2 bases, with 16 bases left in between. This CDR3 is built from 17 residues. These data come from a study of brain T cells in children with intractable seizures. Overall study findings and caveats: Pre- and post-surgery blood differed in depth, so pre-surgery absences may be undersampling.

Only cases whose brain tissue showed the highest T cell transcript signatures were sequenced. At least one anti-epileptic drug was given before surgery. Repertoires were generated with immunoSEQ multiplex PCR, while TCRdb's copy carries only in-frame clones and drops some. The repertoire holds around 41,000 clones, with 80% to 95% as singletons. V and J are TRBV25-1 and TRBJ1-5; tentative D call: TRBD1 (5 bases). The origin of this receptor is a girl aged 2 to 10 with tuberous sclerosis and intractable seizures. The sequences come from peripheral blood, collected at surgery. For the CDR3, the DNA is TGTGCCAGCAGTGAAGGGGGGACGGGGGTCGGCAATCAGCCCCAGCATTTT. Translation: CASSEGGTGVGNQPQHF.